This TCR beta chain was captured in a study of T cells in Graves' hyperthyroidism and ophthalmopathy. Study context: The authors collected peripheral blood at initial diagnosis, before any treatment. General study points: Through a model of 13 V-J features, ophthalmopathy was separated from stable hyperthyroidism.

What was amplified from RNA transcripts were TCR beta CDR3 regions. TCR CDR3 regions were first amplified by RT-PCR with HTBI primers. TCRdb re-derived calls from the multiplex PCR reads in MiXCR, one entry per CDR3 protein. The repertoire holds fewer than 900,000 distinct CDR3 sequences, roughly a sixth seen once, with 16% in the top ten. The CDR3 sequence is 12 residues long. Germline V lookup: CDR1 SGHKS, CDR2 YYEKEE (reference sequence). V lost 3 bases and J 9 bases, leaving 10 bases between the germline ends. This clonotype has more than one count but fewer than ten. Its antigen is not known. The origin of this receptor is a woman aged 45 to 65 with Graves' hyperthyroidism that later progressed to Graves' ophthalmopathy. What was sequenced was blood. The V and J genes are TRBV5-5 and TRBJ2-1; D gene ambiguous. The CDR3 loop reads CASSWGTVEQFF. CDR3 nucleotides: TGTGCCAGCAGCTGGGGTACGGTTGAGCAGTTCTTC.